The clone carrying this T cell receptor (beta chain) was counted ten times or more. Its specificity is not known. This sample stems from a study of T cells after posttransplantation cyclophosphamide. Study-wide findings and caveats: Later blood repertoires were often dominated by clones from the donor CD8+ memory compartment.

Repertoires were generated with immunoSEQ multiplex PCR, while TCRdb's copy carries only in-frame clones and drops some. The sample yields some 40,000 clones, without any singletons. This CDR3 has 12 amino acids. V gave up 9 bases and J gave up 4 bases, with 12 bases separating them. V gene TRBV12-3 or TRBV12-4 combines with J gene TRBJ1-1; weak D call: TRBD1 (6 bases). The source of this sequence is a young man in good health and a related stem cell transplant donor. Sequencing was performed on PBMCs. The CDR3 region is CASWTVGTEAFF. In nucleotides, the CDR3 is TGTGCCAGTTGGACAGTTGGCACTGAAGCTTTCTTT.